This T cell receptor (beta chain) derives from a study of blood T cell repertoires in COVID-19. Study in general: Samples representing acute and convalescent COVID-19 were sourced from the United States, Italy and Spain.

Original processing notes: Counts of nucleated cells, estimated from reference gene primer amplification, were obtained. Produced via immunoSEQ multiplex PCR; TCRdb's table is partial and in-frame only. V and J calls and clone size follow that table, whereas D and trimming were derived from the DNA. The table includes 150,000 to 200,000 clones, 70% to 90% detected once. This sequence was found in a man aged 55-75 years who had recovered from COVID-19. The specimen sequenced was peripheral blood.

The CDR3 reads CASSPGTGARVYGYTF. The CDR3 coding sequence is TGCGCCAGCAGCCCCGGGACAGGGGCGCGAGTCTATGGCTACACCTTC. This chain connects TRBV5-1 to TRBJ1-2; 10 bases line up with TRBD1. The CDR3 length is 16 residues. Trimming took 4 bases from V and 4 from J; bases not matched to a gene: 10. From germline, CDR1 is SGHRS and CDR2 YFSETQ.